This TCR beta chain stems from a study of blood T cells in healthy people across ages. The second PCR ran roughly 7 to 11 cycles with a sample-barcoded 5' primer and J-beta primers. TCRdb redid the calling of the 5' RACE reads with MiXCR, one entry per CDR3 protein. The sample lists 650,000 to 1,000,000 distinct CDR3 sequences, about 45% seen once, with approximately 18% in the top ten. The germline V gene encodes CDR1 DFQATT and CDR2 SNEGSKA (reference sequence). V lost 3 bases to trimming and J lost 1 base, with 12 bases between them. This CDR3 is 14 amino acids long. The V gene is TRBV20-1, the J gene TRBJ1-1; TRBD1 might be the D (6 bases). The receptor comes from a man of 80 years or more in good health. The sequenced sample consisted of blood. The CDR3 coding sequence is TGCAGTGCTAGCGAGGGGGGGGGGAACACTGAAGCTTTCTTT. Its protein product is CSASEGGGNTEAFF.